This note documents a single T cell receptor (beta chain) sequence. Its matching antigen is unknown. Time point of the sample: week 23, last vaccination. Doses consisted of 300 ug of mutant IDH1 20-mer peptide each, paired with topical imiquimod. TCRdb's table, derived via immunoSEQ multiplex PCR, lists solely in-frame clones and lacks some. The profile covers approximately 60,000 clones, with approximately 81% appearing a single time and under 4.5% taken by the ten largest. The source of the sample is a study of a mutant IDH1 vaccine in newly diagnosed glioma. Across the whole study: Radiotherapy alone preceded vaccination by 4-6 weeks; alternatively, vaccination started with temozolomide cycles.

Per germline, CDR1 SGHDN and CDR2 FVKESK. V was clipped by 4 bases and J by 2 bases, with 15 bases between them. This CDR3 has 16 amino acids. This chain uses TRBV14 with TRBJ1-3; D remains ambiguous. The starting material was PBMCs, obtained from a glioma patient whose treatment included an IDH1 peptide vaccine. The receptor was derived from a man in his thirties or forties with glioma. CDR3 sequence (DNA): TGTGCCAGCAGCCTCCAGGCCCGGATGCCTGGAAACACCATATATTTT. Translated: CASSLQARMPGNTIYF.